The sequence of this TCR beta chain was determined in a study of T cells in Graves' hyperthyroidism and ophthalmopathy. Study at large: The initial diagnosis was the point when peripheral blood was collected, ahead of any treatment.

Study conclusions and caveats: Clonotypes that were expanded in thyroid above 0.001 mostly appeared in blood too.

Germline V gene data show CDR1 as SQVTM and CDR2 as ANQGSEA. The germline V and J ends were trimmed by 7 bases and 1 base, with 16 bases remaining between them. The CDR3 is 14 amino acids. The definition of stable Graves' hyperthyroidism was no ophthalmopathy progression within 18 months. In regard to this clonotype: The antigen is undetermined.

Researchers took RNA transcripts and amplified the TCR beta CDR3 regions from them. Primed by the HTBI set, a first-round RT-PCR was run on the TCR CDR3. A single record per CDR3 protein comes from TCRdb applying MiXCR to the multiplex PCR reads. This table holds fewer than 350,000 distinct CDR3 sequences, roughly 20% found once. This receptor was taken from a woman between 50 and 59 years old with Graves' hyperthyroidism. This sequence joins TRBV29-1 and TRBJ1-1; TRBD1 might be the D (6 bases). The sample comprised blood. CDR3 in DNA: TGCAGCGCCCAAGAGGGGGTTGGGAACACTGAAGCTTTCTTT. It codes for CSAQEGVGNTEAFF.